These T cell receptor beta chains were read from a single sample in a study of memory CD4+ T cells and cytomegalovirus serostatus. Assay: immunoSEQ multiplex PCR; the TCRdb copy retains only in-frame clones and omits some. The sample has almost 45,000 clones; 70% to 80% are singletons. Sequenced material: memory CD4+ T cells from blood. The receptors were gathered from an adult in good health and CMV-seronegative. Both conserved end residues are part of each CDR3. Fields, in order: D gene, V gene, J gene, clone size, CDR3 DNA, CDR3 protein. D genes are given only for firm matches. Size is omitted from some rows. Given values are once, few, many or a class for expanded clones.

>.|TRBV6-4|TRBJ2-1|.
TGTGCCAGCAGTCGTGAAGGGAGGAATGAGCAGTTCTTC
CASSREGRNEQFF
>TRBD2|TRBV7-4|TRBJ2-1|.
TGTGCCAGCAGCTTATGGCTAGCGGTAGAAGTGAATGAGCAGTTCTTC
CASSLWLAVEVNEQFF
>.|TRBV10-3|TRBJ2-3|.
TGTGCCATCAGTGATCGTCGGCGGGGGCTCTCCACAGATACGCAGTATTTT
CAISDRRRGLSTDTQYF
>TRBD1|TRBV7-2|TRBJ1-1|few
TGTGCCAGCAGCCAGGGGGGGACAGGTGAAGCTTTCTTT
CASSQGGTGEAFF
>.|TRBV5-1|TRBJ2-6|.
TGCGCCAGCAGCTGGGAGGCGGCGACCGGGGCCAACGTCCTGACTTTC
CASSWEAATGANVLTF
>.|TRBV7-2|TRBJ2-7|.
TGTGCCAGCACGGCACAAGATCTGCACGAGCAGTACTTC
CASTAQDLHEQYF
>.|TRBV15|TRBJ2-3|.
TGTGCCACCAGCAGAGAAGGGGATGCCGTTACGCAGTATTTT
CATSREGDAVTQYF
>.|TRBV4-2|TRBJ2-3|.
TGTGCCAGCAGCCCGGGTGCCACTCGGGGAGGCACAGATACGCAGTATTTT
CASSPGATRGGTDTQYF
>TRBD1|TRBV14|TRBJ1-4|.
TGTGCCAGCAGCCAAGAACGAACAGGGGGCTATGAAAAACTGTTTTTT
CASSQERTGGYEKLFF
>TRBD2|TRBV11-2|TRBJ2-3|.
TGTGCCAGCAGCTTAGGTGGGGGGGCAGATACGCAGTATTTT
CASSLGGGADTQYF
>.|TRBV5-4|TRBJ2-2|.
TGTGCCAGCAATAGACAGGAAGCCGGGGAGCTGTTTTTT
CASNRQEAGELFF
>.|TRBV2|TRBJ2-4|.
TGTGCCAGCACCGGTGAGCCCAAAAACATTCAGTACTTC
CASTGEPKNIQYF
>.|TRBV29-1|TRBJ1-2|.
TGCAGCGTTGCCGATCAGGGTGGACCAAACTATGGCTACACCTTC
CSVADQGGPNYGYTF
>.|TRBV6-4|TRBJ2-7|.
TGTGCCAGCAGCCCGGACTACGGGGCCTACGAGCAGTACTTC
CASSPDYGAYEQYF
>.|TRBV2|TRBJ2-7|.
TGTGCCAGCAGTCTTGACAGGACCTACGAGCAGTACTTC
CASSLDRTYEQYF
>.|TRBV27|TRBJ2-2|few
TGTGCCGCACGCCAGGGGGGGATCCGGACCGGGGAGCTGTTTTTT
CAARQGGIRTGELFF
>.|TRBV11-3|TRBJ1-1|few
TGTGCCAGCAGCTTAGTGGACACTGAAGCTTTCTTT
CASSLVDTEAFF
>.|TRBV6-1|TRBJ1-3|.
TGTGCCAGCAGCGCCGGGGCCGCGGAGGGAAACACCATATATTTT
CASSAGAAEGNTIYF